The T cell receptor beta chain described here comes from a study of response to subunit inactivated influenza vaccine (dated by TCRdb to 2016 to 2019). With respect to the entire study: Deep quantitative profiling of the T cell receptor repertoire was used in the study to follow responses to a trivalent subunit inactivated influenza vaccine. The full study reports these points: It was suggested by the authors that each seasonal influenza vaccination may recruit only a limited number of new T cells.

Libraries were prepared through RT-PCR. The sample was run on an Illumina HiSeq 2500. TCRdb handled the public reads itself, with Q25 trimming in fastp and clone calling in MiXCR, and kept productive beta chains. Every distinct CDR3 protein forms one entry, paired with its most common genes and DNA. This sample is represented by hundreds of thousands of distinct CDR3 sequences; 10% to 15% of them were singletons. The ten top clones hold approximately 14% of the sample. In this sample, this clonotype turned up many times. Which antigen it targets is not known. Base qualities are not at hand, and no much larger clone is one base apart. This specimen's time point label, per the study, means: 45 days after influenza vaccine administration. This TCR derives from a man over 45 who received an inactivated influenza vaccine. Donor details come from another sample of the same person, matched by shared clones. Source: PBMCs from blood, taken roughly 47 days after vaccination.

The CDR3 has the sequence CASSLQGIAYGYTF. Here is the DNA: TGTGCCAGCAGTCTACAGGGGATTGCCTATGGCTACACCTTC. This chain is built from TRBV12-3 or TRBV12-4 and TRBJ1-2, with 7 junctional bases fitting TRBD1. Measured from the cysteine to the phenylalanine, the CDR3 is 14 residues long. The DNA shown is the 42-base CDR3, in frame from base 1. The V end gives up 5 bases and the J end 4 bases, leaving 7 bases in the junction not matched to a gene.